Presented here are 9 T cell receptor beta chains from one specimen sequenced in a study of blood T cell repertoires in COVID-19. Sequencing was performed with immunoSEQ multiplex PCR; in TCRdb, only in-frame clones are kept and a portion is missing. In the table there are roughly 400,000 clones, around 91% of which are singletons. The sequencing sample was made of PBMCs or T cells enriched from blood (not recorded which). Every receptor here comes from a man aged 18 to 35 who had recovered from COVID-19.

The CDR3 DNA reads TGTGCCAGCAGCTTATGGGACAGGCCTGTCGAGCAGTACTTC. This gives the protein CASSLWDRPVEQYF. The chain joins TRBV5-4 to TRBJ2-7; 8 nucleotides line up with TRBD1. CDR1 SGHNT and CDR2 YYREEE come from the germline V gene (reference sequence). The CDR3 has 14 amino acids. With V trimmed by 2 bases and J by 6 bases, 7 bases remained unmatched.

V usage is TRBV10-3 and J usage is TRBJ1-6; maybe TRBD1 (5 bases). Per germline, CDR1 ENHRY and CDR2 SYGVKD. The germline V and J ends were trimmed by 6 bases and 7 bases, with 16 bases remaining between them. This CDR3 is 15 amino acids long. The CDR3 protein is CAIRRLQDSNSPLHF. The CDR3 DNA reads TGTGCCATCAGGCGCCTACAGGATTCCAATTCACCCCTCCACTTT.

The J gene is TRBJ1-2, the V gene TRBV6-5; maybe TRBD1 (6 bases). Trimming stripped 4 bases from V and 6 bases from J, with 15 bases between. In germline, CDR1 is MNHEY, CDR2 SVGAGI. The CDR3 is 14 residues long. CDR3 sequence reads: CASSLSGAPNGYTF. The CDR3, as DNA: TGTGCCAGCAGTTTGTCAGGGGCGCCCAATGGCTACACCTTC.

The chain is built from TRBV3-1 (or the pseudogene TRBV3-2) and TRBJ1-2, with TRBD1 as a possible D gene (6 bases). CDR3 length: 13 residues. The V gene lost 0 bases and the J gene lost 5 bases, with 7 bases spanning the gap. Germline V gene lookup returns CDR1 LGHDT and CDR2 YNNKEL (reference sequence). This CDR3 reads CASSQEQGYGYTF. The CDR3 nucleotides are TGTGCCAGCAGCCAAGAGCAGGGGTATGGCTACACCTTC.

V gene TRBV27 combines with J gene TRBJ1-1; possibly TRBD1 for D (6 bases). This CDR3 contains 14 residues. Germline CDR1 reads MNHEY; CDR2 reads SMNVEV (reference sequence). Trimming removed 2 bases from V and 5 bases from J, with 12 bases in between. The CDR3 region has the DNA TGTGCCAGCAGTTTAGGCAGGGGAGTGACTGAAGCTTTCTTT. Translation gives CASSLGRGVTEAFF.

In nucleotides, the CDR3 is TGTGCCAGCAGCGGAGGGGGCAGCCGCAATGAGCAGTTCTTC. Translated: CASSGGGSRNEQFF. This chain uses TRBV11-3 with TRBJ2-1, with D perhaps matching TRBD1 (7 bases). The CDR3 contains 14 residues. Germline assignment: CDR1 SGHNT and CDR2 YENEEA. V was pared by 5 bases and J by 6 bases, with 14 bases between.

CDR3 in DNA: TGTGCCAGCAGCCAAGTGGGCCCCACTGAAGCTTTCTTT. Translating it yields CASSQVGPTEAFF. The rearrangement uses TRBV3-1 (or the pseudogene TRBV3-2) and TRBJ1-1, with unresolved D. The germline V gene encodes CDR1 LGHDT and CDR2 YNNKEL (reference sequence). The germline V and J ends were trimmed by 1 base and 4 bases, with 7 bases remaining between them. This CDR3 region has 13 residues.

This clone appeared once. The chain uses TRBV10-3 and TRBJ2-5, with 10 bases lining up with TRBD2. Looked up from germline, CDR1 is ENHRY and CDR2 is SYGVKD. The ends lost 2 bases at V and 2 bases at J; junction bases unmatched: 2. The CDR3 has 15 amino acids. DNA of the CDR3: TGTGCCATCAGTGAGAGGACTAGCGGACAAGAGACCCAGTACTTC. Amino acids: CAISERTSGQETQYF.

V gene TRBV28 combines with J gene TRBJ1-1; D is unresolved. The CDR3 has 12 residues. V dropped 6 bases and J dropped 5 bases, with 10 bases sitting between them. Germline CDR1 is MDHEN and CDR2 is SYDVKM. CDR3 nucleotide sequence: TGTGCCAGCAGCTCCGGTAGTACTGAAGCTTTCTTT. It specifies CASSSGSTEAFF.